These T cell receptor beta chains were read from a single sample in a study of blood T cell repertoires in COVID-19. The assay was immunoSEQ multiplex PCR, and TCRdb's table has in-frame clones only and misses some. Of a few hundred thousand clones listed, approximately 90% are singletons. Sequences were obtained from peripheral blood. The receptors originated from a woman in her 30s who had recovered from COVID-19. Each CDR3 is given with its conserved first and last residue. D genes are given only for firm matches. The size entry is marked missing in some rows and otherwise reads once, few, many or a size class.

clone_size cdr3_length j_call d_call v_call cdr3_nt cdr3_aa
once 14 TRBJ1-5 - TRBV5-1 TGCGCCAGCAGCTCTGGAGGGGGCAATCAGCCCCAGCATTTT CASSSGGGNQPQHF
- 14 TRBJ2-7 - TRBV7-9 TGTGCCAGCAGCTTAGTTGGGGCCCTAGACGAGCAGTACTTC CASSLVGALDEQYF
- 12 TRBJ1-5 - TRBV6-4 TGTGCCAGCAGTGACACCACACGGCCCCAGCATTTT CASSDTTRPQHF
- 14 TRBJ1-2 - TRBV2 TGTGCCAGCAGCCTTGGGCCGTTTTTGGGCGGCTACACCTTC CASSLGPFLGGYTF
- 15 TRBJ1-5 - TRBV4-2 TGTGCCAGCAGCCAAGAAGGCAGGCCCAATCAGCCCCAGCATTTT CASSQEGRPNQPQHF
- 12 TRBJ2-3 TRBD2 TRBV12-3/TRBV12-4 TGTGCCAGCAGTCCCGGGGGGGATACGCAGTATTTT CASSPGGDTQYF
- 14 TRBJ2-1 TRBD2 TRBV5-5 TGTGCCAGCTCCCTAGCGGGGGGGGGCGATGAGCAGTTCTTC CASSLAGGGDEQFF
- 15 TRBJ2-1 - TRBV9 TGTGCCAGCAGCGTTTCGACTAGCTCCTACAATGAGCAGTTCTTC CASSVSTSSYNEQFF
- 12 TRBJ1-1 - TRBV29-1 TGCAGCGTTGAACCCCTTCCCACTGAAGCTTTCTTT CSVEPLPTEAFF
- 16 TRBJ2-1 TRBD2 TRBV7-9 TGTGCCAGCAGCTTGACCCCTAGCGGGTTTTTCGATGAGCAGTTCTTC CASSLTPSGFFDEQFF
- 15 TRBJ1-2 TRBD1 TRBV4-1 TGCGCCAGCAGCCTTCTTAGGGACAGGGGGCATGGCTACACCTTC CASSLLRDRGHGYTF
- 12 TRBJ2-5 - TRBV30 TGTGCCTACCAACTATACCAAGAGACCCAGTACTTC CAYQLYQETQYF